This entry lists 27 T cell receptor beta chains sequenced from one sample in a study of radiotherapy plus CTLA-4 blockade in lung cancer. Libraries were prepared by immunoSEQ multiplex PCR; TCRdb keeps only in-frame clonotypes and omits some of them. The sample carries 95,000 to 150,000 clones, about nine tenths recorded once. This sample comprised peripheral blood, obtained from a patient treated with radiotherapy plus ipilimumab. The receptor source for this set is a human donor with non-small cell lung cancer that progressed on radiotherapy plus ipilimumab.

The J gene is TRBJ2-1, the V gene TRBV7-8, with TRBD1 identical over 10 bases. The V gene end was trimmed by 2 bases and the J gene end by 9 bases; junction bases not matched to a gene: 7. Germline V gives CDR1 SGHVS, CDR2 FQNEAQ. This CDR3 spans 15 amino acids. The CDR3 protein is CASSLRDRGVAEQFF. As DNA, the CDR3 is TGTGCCAGCAGCTTAAGGGACAGGGGAGTGGCTGAGCAGTTCTTC.

J is TRBJ2-2 and V is TRBV5-1; the D is unclear. CDR3 length: 15 residues. V was trimmed by 4 bases and J by 1 base, leaving 11 bases between them. Germline values: CDR1 SGHRS, CDR2 YFSETQ. CDR3 sequence: CASSADGVNTGELFF. For the CDR3, the DNA is TGCGCCAGCAGCGCGGACGGAGTGAACACCGGGGAGCTGTTTTTT. The full variable domain, its missing parts supplied by reference TRBV5-1 and TRBJ2-2, is KAGVTQTPRYLIKTRGQQVTLSCSPISGHRSVSWYQQTPGQGLQFLFEYFSETQRNKGNFPGRFSGRQFSNSRSEMNVSTLELGDSALYLCASSADGVNTGELFFGEGSRLTVL.

Here the CDR3 DNA reads TGTGCCTGGGGCCGGGCCCGGAACACTGAAGCTTTCTTT. Translating gives CAWGRARNTEAFF. This chain connects TRBV30 to TRBJ1-1; D ambiguous. CDR3 length: 13 residues. CDR1 and CDR2 from the germline V gene are GTSNPN and SVGIG (reference sequence). Trimming took 5 bases from V and 1 from J, leaving 11 bases between them.

As DNA, the CDR3 is TGTGCCAGCAGCTCGGGACTAGCGGGAGGGAGCAATGAGCAGTTCTTC. This translates into CASSSGLAGGSNEQFF. This chain uses TRBV11-3 with TRBJ2-1, with 16 bases that match TRBD2. Germline lookup yields CDR1 SGHNT and CDR2 YENEEA. The CDR3 is 16 residues long. The J segment lost 6 bases and the V segment lost 4 bases, leaving 3 bases of the junction unmatched.

This clone was found once. The chain has TRBV13 and TRBJ1-1, with D hard to call. Germline V gene data show CDR1 as PRHDT and CDR2 as FYEKMQ (reference sequence). V was pared by 5 bases and J by 0 bases, with 10 bases between. The CDR3 is 14 residues long. The CDR3 nucleotides are TGTGCCAGCAGCCACGAATTATTGAACACTGAAGCTTTCTTT. Protein sequence: CASSHELLNTEAFF.

The chain combines TRBV29-1 with TRBJ1-1, with unresolved D. Trimming took off 3 bases at V and 4 bases at J, with 12 bases between the two ends. CDR1 is SQVTM and CDR2 is ANQGSEA in the germline V gene. This CDR3 contains 13 residues. The CDR3 region has the DNA TGCAGCGTTGAGCCAGCCTTGAGCACTGAAGCTTTCTTT. Its translation: CSVEPALSTEAFF.

CDR3 DNA: TGTGCCAGCAGCTGGACCGGGACTAGCGGGATACGGCAGTACTTC. Protein product: CASSWTGTSGIRQYF. This rearrangement joins TRBV5-8 to TRBJ2-7; 13 bases match TRBD2. Germline V CDR1 and CDR2: SGHTS, YDEGEE. The CDR3 has 15 amino acids. V gave up 3 bases and J gave up 9 bases; unmatched junction bases: 9.

The chain recombines TRBV5-1 with TRBJ2-7; TRBD2 matches at 7 bases. This CDR3 is built from 14 residues. CDR1 is SGHRS and CDR2 is YFSETQ in the germline V gene. V dropped 0 bases and J dropped 3; count of bases not matched to a gene: 3. CDR3 in DNA: TGCGCCAGCAGCTTGGTGGGCGGGGGCTACGAGCAGTACTTC. Its protein product is CASSLVGGGYEQYF.

The chain joins TRBV18 to TRBJ1-5; TRBD1 matches at 9 bases. This CDR3 region has 15 residues. Unmatched junction bases numbered 10, after V lost 6 bases and J lost 7 bases. Germline V gene data show CDR1 as KGHSH and CDR2 as LQKENI. CDR3 in DNA: TGTGCCAGCTCCCACCAGGGACAGGGTGAACAGCCCCAGCATTTT. The encoded protein is CASSHQGQGEQPQHF.

The chain employs TRBV11-2 and TRBJ2-3; weak D call: TRBD2 (5 bases). The CDR3 sequence is 14 residues long. Trimming took 5 bases from V and 2 from J, leaving 11 bases between them. The germline CDR1 and CDR2 sequences are SGHAT and FQNNGV. The CDR3 sequence is CASSRAGATDTQYF. The CDR3 DNA is TGTGCCAGCAGCAGGGCGGGCGCCACAGATACGCAGTATTTT. Filled out from reference TRBV11-2 and TRBJ2-3, the complete variable domain reads EAGVAQSPRYKIIEKRQSVAFWCNPISGHATLYWYQQILGQGPKLLIQFQNNGVVDDSQLPKDRFSAERLKGVDSTLKIQPAKLEDSAVYLCASSRAGATDTQYFGPGTRLTVL.

The genes are TRBV2 and TRBJ2-3; possible D gene TRBD1, 5 bases. The CDR3 length is 13 residues. The germline V gene has CDR1 SNHLY and CDR2 FYNNEI. Trimming took 8 bases from V and 8 from J, leaving 17 bases between them. The CDR3 spells CASRGGVGVTQYF. CDR3 DNA: TGTGCCAGCCGTGGTGGGGTAGGGGTTACGCAGTATTTT. Full variable domain (rest looked up from reference TRBV2 and TRBJ2-3): EPEVTQTPSHQVTQMGQEVILRCVPISNHLYFYWYRQILGQKVEFLVSFYNNEISEKSEIFDDQFSVERPDGSNFTLKIRSTKLEDSAMYFCASRGGVGVTQYFGPGTRLTVL.

V gene TRBV30 combines with J gene TRBJ2-1; D might be TRBD1 or TRBD2, each matching 5 bases. The CDR3 runs 15 residues. Trimming removed 3 bases from V and 15 bases from J, with 27 bases in between. Germline CDR1 is GTSNPN and CDR2 is SVGIG (reference sequence). The CDR3 DNA reads TGTGCCTGGAGCCCCAGCCCGGGACCGGGAAGCTTTAGGTTCTTC. Its protein product is CAWSPSPGPGSFRFF.

The CDR3 region has the DNA TGCGCCAGCAGCTTGGACACCGGGGAGCTGTTTTTT. This translates into CASSLDTGELFF. The chain joins TRBV5-1 to TRBJ2-2; unclear D gene. The V gene's germline CDR1 is SGHRS and CDR2 YFSETQ. This CDR3 has 12 residues. Trimming pared 0 bases from V and 3 bases from J, leaving 0 bases between.

The rearrangement uses TRBV29-1 and TRBJ1-1; D perhaps matches TRBD1 (5 bases). The CDR3 runs 13 residues. Trimming pared 7 bases from V and 0 bases from J, leaving 12 bases between. The germline V gene encodes CDR1 SQVTM and CDR2 ANQGSEA. The CDR3, as DNA: TGCAGCGCGTCGGCAGGGTTGAACACTGAAGCTTTCTTT. As protein: CSASAGLNTEAFF. The full variable domain, rest sourced from reference TRBV29-1 and TRBJ1-1, is SAVISQKPSRDICQRGTSLTIQCQVDSQVTMMFWYRQQPGQSLTLIATANQGSEATYESGFVIDKFPISRPNLTFSTLTVSNMSPEDSSIYLCSASAGLNTEAFFGQGTRLTVV.

The V call is TRBV5-1, the J call TRBJ1-1; TRBD1 agrees at 7 bases. With 0 bases clipped from V and 2 bases from J, the junction kept 10 bases outside the gene matches. This CDR3 is built from 17 residues. The germline CDR1 and CDR2 sequences are SGHRS and YFSETQ. The CDR3 protein is CASSLAEGATPNTEAFF. The CDR3 DNA reads as TGCGCCAGCAGCTTGGCGGAGGGGGCAACTCCAAACACTGAAGCTTTCTTT.

In the case of this clone: Within the sample, other DNA sequences also encode this same CDR3. The J gene is TRBJ1-5, the V gene TRBV19; D ambiguous. Trimming cost V 3 bases and J 0 bases, with 6 bases left between them. Germline values: CDR1 LNHDA, CDR2 SQIVND (reference sequence). This CDR3 is built from 14 residues. This CDR3 is CASSIRDSNQPQHF. The CDR3 DNA follows: TGTGCCAGTAGTATCCGCGATAGCAATCAGCCCCAGCATTTT. Full variable domain (rest looked up from reference TRBV19 and TRBJ1-5): DGGITQSPKYLFRKEGQNVTLSCEQNLNHDAMYWYRQDPGQGLRLIYYSQIVNDFQKGDIAEGYSVSREKKESFPLTVTSAQKNPTAFYLCASSIRDSNQPQHFGDGTRLSIL.

This clone appeared once. This chain joins TRBV6-1 and TRBJ1-1; tentative D call: TRBD1 (6 bases). The V gene lost 4 bases and the J gene lost 3 bases, with 12 bases spanning the gap. Germline CDR1 is MNHNS and CDR2 is SASEGT. The CDR3 totals 14 residues. CDR3 in DNA: TGTGCCAGCAGTGTTTCCAGGGGTTACACTGAAGCTTTCTTT. The encoded protein is CASSVSRGYTEAFF.

This chain uses TRBV27 with TRBJ2-7, with 7 positions matching TRBD2. The CDR3 sequence is 13 residues long. Germline CDR1 and CDR2: MNHEY and SMNVEV (reference sequence). The V and J ends lost 7 bases and 1 base, in that order; junction bases with no gene match: 4. DNA of the CDR3: TGTGCCAGCAATGGGGGGGAATCCTACGAGCAGTACTTC. Translated, it gives CASNGGESYEQYF.

The chain links TRBV6-5 to TRBJ2-7; D is unclear. Germline V lookup: CDR1 MNHEY, CDR2 SVGAGI. This CDR3 contains 14 residues. Trimming removed 2 bases at V and 0 bases at J, with 8 bases between. The CDR3 DNA follows: TGTGCCAGCAGTTACATAGGGAACTCCTACGAGCAGTACTTC. This sequence encodes CASSYIGNSYEQYF.

The chain couples TRBV6-1 to TRBJ1-1; D call uncertain. The germline V gene has CDR1 MNHNS and CDR2 SASEGT. The ends were cut back, 3 bases at V and 6 bases at J, with 11 bases in the middle. This CDR3 comprises 13 residues. The CDR3, as DNA: TGTGCCAGCAGTGATATCTGGCAGTCTGAAGCTTTCTTT. Translating it yields CASSDIWQSEAFF.

The chain employs TRBV27 and TRBJ1-3, with TRBD1 identical over 8 bases. Trimming at V came to 1 base and at J to 6 bases, leaving 8 bases not matched to a gene. Germline assignment: CDR1 MNHEY and CDR2 SMNVEV (reference sequence). The CDR3 sequence is 16 residues long. This CDR3 reads CASSLWGRGLENTIYF. The DNA of the CDR3 is TGTGCCAGCAGTTTATGGGGCAGGGGGCTCGAAAACACCATATATTTT.

The chain links TRBV7-8 to TRBJ2-7, with 10 bases aligning to TRBD2. Losses at the gene ends were 1 base for V and 4 bases for J; bases not matched to a gene: 7. CDR3 length: 16 residues. Germline CDR1 SGHVS, CDR2 FQNEAQ. CDR3 sequence (DNA): TGTGCCAGCAGCTTAGAGTCTAGCGGGAGATCTTACGAGCAGTACTTC. Residues: CASSLESSGRSYEQYF.

This chain joins TRBV7-8 and TRBJ2-2; weak D call: TRBD1 (7 bases). Germline lookup yields CDR1 SGHVS and CDR2 FQNEAQ. There are 16 residues in the CDR3. V was clipped by 6 bases and J by 5 bases, with 19 bases between them. The CDR3 DNA is TGTGCCAGCAGGAGTGGTGGAGGGGGCGTAACCGGGGAGCTGTTTTTT. Its translation is CASRSGGGGVTGELFF.

This chain connects TRBV5-1 to TRBJ1-1; the D is unclear. Germline CDR1 reads SGHRS; CDR2 reads YFSETQ. Between the trimmed V and J ends, which lost 3 bases and 3 bases, there was a span of 6 bases. This CDR3 has 12 residues. The CDR3 DNA is TGCGCCAGCAGCTCGGGGTACACTGAAGCTTTCTTT. It is translated as CASSSGYTEAFF.

V is TRBV10-3 and J is TRBJ2-5; 9 bases map to TRBD2. This CDR3 is built from 16 residues. Germline-derived CDR1 and CDR2 are ENHRY and SYGVKD. V shed 2 bases, J shed 5 bases, and the junction held 9 bases outside the gene matches. The CDR3 loop reads CAISELRAGGHETQYF. In DNA, the CDR3 is TGTGCCATCAGTGAGCTTCGGGCGGGAGGGCACGAGACCCAGTACTTC.

The chain couples TRBV9 to TRBJ2-1; D is unresolved. Germline V gene lookup returns CDR1 SGDLS and CDR2 YYNGEE. Trimming cost V 4 bases and J 6 bases, with 11 bases left between them. The CDR3 length is 13 residues. CDR3 DNA: TGTGCCAGCAGCCCCACGTGGGGCAATGAGCAGTTCTTC. Its translation is CASSPTWGNEQFF.

The chain has TRBV9 and TRBJ1-3; no reliable D call. The CDR3 consists of 14 residues. Germline CDR1 SGDLS, CDR2 YYNGEE. Trimming took 0 bases from V and 6 from J, leaving 10 bases between them. CDR3 residues: CASSVDGLVNTIYF. The CDR3 DNA reads as TGTGCCAGCAGCGTAGATGGTCTCGTAAACACCATATATTTT.